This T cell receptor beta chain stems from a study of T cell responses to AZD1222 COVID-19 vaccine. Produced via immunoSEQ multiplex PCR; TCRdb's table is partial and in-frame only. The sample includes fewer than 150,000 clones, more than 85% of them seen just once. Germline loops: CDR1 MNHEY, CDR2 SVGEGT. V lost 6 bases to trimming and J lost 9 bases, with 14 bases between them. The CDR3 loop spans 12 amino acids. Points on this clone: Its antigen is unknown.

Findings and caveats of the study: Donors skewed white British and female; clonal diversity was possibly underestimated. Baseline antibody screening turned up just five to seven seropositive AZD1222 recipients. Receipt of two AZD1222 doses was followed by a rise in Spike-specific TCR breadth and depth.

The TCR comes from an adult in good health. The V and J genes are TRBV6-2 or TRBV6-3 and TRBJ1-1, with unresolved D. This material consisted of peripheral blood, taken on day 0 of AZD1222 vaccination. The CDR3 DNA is TGTGCCAGCAGCCTTCTCGGGTTACAAGCTTTCTTT. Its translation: CASSLLGLQAFF.